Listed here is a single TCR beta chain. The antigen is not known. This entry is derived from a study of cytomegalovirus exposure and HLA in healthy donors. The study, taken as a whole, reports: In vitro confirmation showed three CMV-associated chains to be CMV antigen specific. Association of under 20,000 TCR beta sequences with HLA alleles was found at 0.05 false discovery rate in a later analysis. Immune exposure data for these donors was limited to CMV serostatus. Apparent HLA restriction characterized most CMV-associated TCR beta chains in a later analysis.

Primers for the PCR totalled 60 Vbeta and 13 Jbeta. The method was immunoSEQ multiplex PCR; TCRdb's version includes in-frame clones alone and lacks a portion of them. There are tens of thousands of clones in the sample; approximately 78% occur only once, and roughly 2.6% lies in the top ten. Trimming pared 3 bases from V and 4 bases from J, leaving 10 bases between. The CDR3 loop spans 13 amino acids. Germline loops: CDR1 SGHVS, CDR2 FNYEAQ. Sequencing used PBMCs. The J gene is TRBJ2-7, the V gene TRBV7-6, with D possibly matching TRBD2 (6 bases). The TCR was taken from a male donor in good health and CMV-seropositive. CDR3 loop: CASSFGSGYEQYF. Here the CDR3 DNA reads TGTGCCAGCAGCTTCGGTAGCGGTTACGAGCAGTACTTC. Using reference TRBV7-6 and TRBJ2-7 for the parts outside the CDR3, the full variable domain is GAGVSQSPRYKVTKRGQDVALRCDPISGHVSLYWYRQALGQGPEFLTYFNYEAQQDKSGLPNDRFSAERPEGSISTLTIQRTEQRDSAMYRCASSFGSGYEQYFGPGTRLTVT.